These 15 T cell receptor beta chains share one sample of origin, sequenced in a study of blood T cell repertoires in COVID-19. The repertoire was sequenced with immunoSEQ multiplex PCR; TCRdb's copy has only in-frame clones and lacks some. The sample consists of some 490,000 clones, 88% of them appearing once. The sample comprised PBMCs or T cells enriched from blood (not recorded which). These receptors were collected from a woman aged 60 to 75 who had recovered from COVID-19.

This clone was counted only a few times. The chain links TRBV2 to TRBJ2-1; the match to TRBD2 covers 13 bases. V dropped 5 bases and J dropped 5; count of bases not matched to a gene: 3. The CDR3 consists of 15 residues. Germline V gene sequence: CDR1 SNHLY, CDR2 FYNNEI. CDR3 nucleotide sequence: TGTGCCAGCAGTTGGACTAGCGGGGGTCACAATGAGCAGTTCTTC. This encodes CASSWTSGGHNEQFF.

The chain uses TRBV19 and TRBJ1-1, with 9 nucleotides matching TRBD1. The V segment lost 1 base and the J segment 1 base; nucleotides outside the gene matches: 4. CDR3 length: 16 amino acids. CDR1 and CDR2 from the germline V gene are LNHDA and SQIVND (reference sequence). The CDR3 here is CASSIGWTGENTEAFF. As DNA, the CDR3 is TGTGCCAGTAGTATAGGTTGGACAGGGGAGAACACTGAAGCTTTCTTT.

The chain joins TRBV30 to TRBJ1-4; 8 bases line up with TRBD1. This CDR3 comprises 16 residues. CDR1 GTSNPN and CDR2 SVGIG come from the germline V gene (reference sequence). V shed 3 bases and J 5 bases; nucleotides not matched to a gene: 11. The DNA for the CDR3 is TGTGCCTGGAGCCCCACTCGGACAGGGCGGAATGAAAAACTGTTTTTT. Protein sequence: CAWSPTRTGRNEKLFF.

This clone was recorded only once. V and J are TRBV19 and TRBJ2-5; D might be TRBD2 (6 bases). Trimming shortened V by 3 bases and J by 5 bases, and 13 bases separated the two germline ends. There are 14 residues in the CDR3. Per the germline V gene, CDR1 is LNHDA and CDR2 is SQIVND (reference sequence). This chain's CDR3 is CASSMTGVRETQYF. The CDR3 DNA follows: TGTGCCAGTAGTATGACGGGGGTACGGGAGACCCAGTACTTC.

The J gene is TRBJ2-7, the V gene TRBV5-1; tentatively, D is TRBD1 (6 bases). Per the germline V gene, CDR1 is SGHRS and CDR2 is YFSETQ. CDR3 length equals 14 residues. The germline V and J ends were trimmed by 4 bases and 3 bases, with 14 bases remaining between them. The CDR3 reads CASSPEGVGYEQYV. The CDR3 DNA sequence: TGCGCCAGCAGCCCCGAGGGGGTTGGCTACGAGCAGTACGTC.

Here the CDR3 DNA reads TGTGCCAGCAGCCAAAGGGAGCGGGAGTGGGAGACCCAGTACTTC. Its protein product is CASSQREREWETQYF. This chain links TRBV14 with TRBJ2-5; 8 bases map to TRBD2. The germline V gene has CDR1 SGHDN and CDR2 FVKESK. This CDR3 comprises 15 residues. J was trimmed by 5 bases and V by 2 bases; bases with no gene match: 7. The whole variable domain, remainder taken from reference TRBV14 and TRBJ2-5, is EAGVTQFPSHSVIEKGQTVTLRCDPISGHDNLYWYRRVMGKEIKFLLHFVKESKQDESGMPNNRFLAERTGGTYSTLKVQPAELEDSGVYFCASSQREREWETQYFGPGTRLLVL.

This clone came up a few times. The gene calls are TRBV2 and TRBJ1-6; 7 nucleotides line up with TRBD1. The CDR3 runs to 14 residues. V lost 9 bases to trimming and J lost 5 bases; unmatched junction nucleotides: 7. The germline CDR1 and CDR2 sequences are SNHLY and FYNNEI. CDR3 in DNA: TGTGCCAGAAGGGGGCGTTTGGATAATTCACCCCTCCACTTT. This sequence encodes CARRGRLDNSPLHF.

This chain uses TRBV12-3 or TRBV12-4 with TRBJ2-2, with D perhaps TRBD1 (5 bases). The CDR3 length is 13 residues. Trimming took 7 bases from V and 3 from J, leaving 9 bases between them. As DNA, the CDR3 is TGTGCCAGCACCCGACAGTACACCGGGGAGCTGTTTTTT. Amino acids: CASTRQYTGELFF.

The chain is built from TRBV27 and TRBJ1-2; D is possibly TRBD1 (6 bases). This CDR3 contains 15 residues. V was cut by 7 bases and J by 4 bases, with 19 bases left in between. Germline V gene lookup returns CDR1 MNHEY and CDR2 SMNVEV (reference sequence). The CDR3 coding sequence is TGTGCCAGCACCCTTCGTGGGGGCAGTATCTATGGCTACACCTTC. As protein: CASTLRGGSIYGYTF.

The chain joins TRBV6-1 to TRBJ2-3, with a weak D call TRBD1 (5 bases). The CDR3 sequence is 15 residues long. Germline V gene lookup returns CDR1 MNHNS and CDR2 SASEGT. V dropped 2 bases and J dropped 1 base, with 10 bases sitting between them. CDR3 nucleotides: TGTGCCAGCAGTGAACCGTGGGGCGGCACAGATACGCAGTATTTT. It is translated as CASSEPWGGTDTQYF.

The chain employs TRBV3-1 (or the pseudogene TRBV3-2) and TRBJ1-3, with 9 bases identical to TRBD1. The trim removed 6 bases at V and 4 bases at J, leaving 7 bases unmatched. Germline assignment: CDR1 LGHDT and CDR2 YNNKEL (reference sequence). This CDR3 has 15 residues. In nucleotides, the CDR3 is TGTGCCAGCAGTCGGGACAGGGTGGAAGGAAACACCATATATTTT. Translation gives CASSRDRVEGNTIYF.

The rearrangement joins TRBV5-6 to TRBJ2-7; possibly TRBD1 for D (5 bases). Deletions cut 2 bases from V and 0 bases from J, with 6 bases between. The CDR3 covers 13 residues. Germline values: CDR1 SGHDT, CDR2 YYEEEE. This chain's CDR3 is CASSLTGSYEQYF. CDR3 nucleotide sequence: TGTGCCAGCAGCTTAACAGGCTCCTACGAGCAGTACTTC.

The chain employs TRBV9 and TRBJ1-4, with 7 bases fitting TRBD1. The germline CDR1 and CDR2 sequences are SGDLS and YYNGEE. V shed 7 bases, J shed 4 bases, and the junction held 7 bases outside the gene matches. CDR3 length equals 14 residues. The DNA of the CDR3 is TGTGCCAGCTCCCCAGGGGGATTTAATGAAAAACTGTTTTTT. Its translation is CASSPGGFNEKLFF.

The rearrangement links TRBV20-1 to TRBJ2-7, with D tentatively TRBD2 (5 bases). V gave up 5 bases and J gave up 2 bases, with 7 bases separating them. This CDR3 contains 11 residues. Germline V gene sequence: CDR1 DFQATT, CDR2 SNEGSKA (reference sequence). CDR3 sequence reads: CSAAGAYEQYV. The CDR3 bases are TGCAGTGCTGCCGGGGCCTACGAGCAGTACGTC.

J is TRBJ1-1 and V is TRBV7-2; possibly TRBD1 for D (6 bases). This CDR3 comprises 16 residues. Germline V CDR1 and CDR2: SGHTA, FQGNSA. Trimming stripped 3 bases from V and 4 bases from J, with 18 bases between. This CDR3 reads CASSFNTGARGTEAFF. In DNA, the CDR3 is TGTGCCAGCAGCTTTAATACCGGGGCCAGGGGCACTGAAGCTTTCTTT.